This TCR beta chain was observed in a study of cytomegalovirus exposure and HLA in healthy donors. Study context: An earlier analysis found fewer than 140 million unique TCR beta sequences from 150 million to 200 million T cells.

In regard to this clone: Its antigen is unknown.

Researchers ran the PCR with 60 Vbeta and 13 Jbeta primers. Only in-frame clones appear in the TCRdb table, and some are missing; sequencing was by immunoSEQ multiplex PCR. The data show 100,000 or so clones, with around 75% seen just once and around 2.1% held by the top ten. The CDR3 runs 15 residues. Germline V gene sequence: CDR1 SGHVS, CDR2 FNYEAQ. With V trimmed by 1 base and J by 8 bases, 8 bases remained unmatched. The study, taken as a whole, reports: In a later analysis, the majority of CMV-associated beta chains seemingly showed HLA restriction.

The V gene is TRBV7-6, the J gene TRBJ2-1; TRBD2 matches 7 bases. The receptor comes from a man under 40 in good health and CMV-seronegative. The sequenced sample was PBMCs. The CDR3 DNA follows: TGTGCCAGCAGCTTAGAGCAGCGGGGTGATTATGAGCAGTTCTTC. Its translation: CASSLEQRGDYEQFF.